This T cell receptor (beta chain) was captured in a study of technical replicates of blood from four donors. There are 16 residues in the CDR3. Trimming took 4 bases from V and 0 from J, leaving 13 bases between them. Germline CDR1 reads KGHSH; CDR2 reads LQKENI. Some clones are missing from TCRdb's copy, which holds only in-frame ones; the method was immunoSEQ multiplex PCR. Here the sample spans about 60,000 clones, approximately 86% being singletons. The TCR comes from a human donor in good health. Some clones in this sample may be carry-over from other donors' samples. V gene TRBV18 combines with J gene TRBJ1-3, with a possible D match to TRBD1 (5 bases). Sequenced material: PBMCs. This CDR3 is CASSLSTGYSGNTIYF. CDR3 in DNA: TGTGCCAGCTCACTCAGCACAGGATACTCTGGAAACACCATATATTTT.